One sample yielded the 5 T cell receptor beta chains listed below, sequenced in a study of blood T cell repertoires in COVID-19 (dated by TCRdb to 2018 to 2021). The protocol used for the library was the immunoSEQ multiplex PCR assay. This is the immuneACCESS table as TCRdb keeps it, with only in-frame sequences that have V and J called. A part of the clones is gone; compared with another copy, unresolved V genes explain less than half, and the rest is unexplained. Here the sample has hundreds of thousands of clones; more than 70% occur a single time. Together, the top ten hold approximately 6% of the sample. Sequenced input: peripheral blood. The source of these receptors is a woman in her twenties or thirties with COVID-19, enrolled during active disease.

V and J are TRBV5-3 and TRBJ2-7; D possibly corresponds to TRBD2 (5 bases). TRBV5-3 has ORF status, its function being uncertain. The V end lost 3 bases, the J end lost 10 bases, and 8 bases lay between the germline ends. The CDR3 runs to 10 residues. Here the CDR3 DNA reads TGTGCCAGAAGCTGCGGGTTCCAGTACGTC. Its translation is CARSCGFQYV.

This clone was observed a single time. This CDR3 reads CASSPFGAEQYF. CDR3 nucleotides: TGTGCCAGCTCACCCTTTGGGGCCGAGCAGTACTTC. The rearrangement uses TRBV18 and TRBJ2-7; maybe TRBD1 (5 bases). Germline V gene sequence: CDR1 KGHSH, CDR2 LQKENI. The V and J ends lost 3 bases and 6 bases respectively, with 9 bases between them. The CDR3 totals 12 residues.

The genes are TRBV5-8 and TRBJ1-5; TRBD1 matches 11 bases. The CDR3 extends over 14 amino acids. The germline CDR1 and CDR2 sequences are SGHTS and YDEGEE. V lost 4 bases, J lost 7 bases, and 4 bases stayed unmatched. The CDR3 reads CASSQGQGGQPQHF. CDR3 bases: TGTGCCAGCAGCCAGGGACAGGGGGGACAGCCCCAGCATTTT.

The CDR3 coding sequence is TGTGCCAGCAGCCCTCTCACCGGGGAGCTGTTTTTT. This codes for CASSPLTGELFF. The V gene is TRBV7-8, the J gene TRBJ2-2; D not resolved. Per germline, CDR1 SGHVS and CDR2 FQNEAQ. This CDR3 is built from 12 residues. Trimming removed 5 bases from V and 4 bases from J, with 5 bases in between.

The V gene is TRBV2, the J gene TRBJ2-1, with 8 bases aligning to TRBD2. The CDR3 is 14 residues long. CDR1 is SNHLY, CDR2 FYNNEI, per germline. The V segment lost 6 bases and the J segment 9 bases; nucleotides outside the gene matches: 10. In DNA, the CDR3 is TGTGCCAGCAGGCGACGGGGGGGCCTCGGTGAGCAGTTCTTC. This codes for CASRRRGGLGEQFF.